This T cell receptor (beta chain) was captured by sequencing in a study of CD8+CD57+ T cells in acquired aplastic anemia. Genomic DNA provided the template from which TCR beta VDJ and CDR3 profiles were obtained. TCRdb reprocessed the reads with MiXCR, giving one entry per CDR3 protein. The sample contains about 400,000 distinct CDR3 sequences, around 68% of which appear only once. The ends lost 5 bases at V and 0 bases at J; junction bases unmatched: 12. Germline CDR1 SGHTA, CDR2 FQGNSA. The CDR3 totals 17 residues. This clonotype was observed many times. The chain uses TRBV7-2 and TRBJ2-5; 7 nucleotides match TRBD2. The clonotype originates from a human donor in good health, serving as a control. The sample consisted of sorted CD4+, CD8+, or CD8+CD57+ T cells (not recorded which) from PBMCs. Written as DNA, the CDR3 is TGTGCCAGCAGCCCAATTGGGAGGGTGGAGGACCAAGAGACCCAGTACTTC. Its translation is CASSPIGRVEDQETQYF.